This TCR beta chain was identified during a study of blood T cell repertoires in COVID-19. Unmatched junction bases numbered 5, after V lost 5 bases and J lost 4 bases. Germline V CDR1 and CDR2: LNHDA, SQIVND (reference sequence). This CDR3 has 15 residues. The repertoire was sequenced with immunoSEQ multiplex PCR; TCRdb's copy has only in-frame clones and lacks some. The repertoire holds roughly 200,000 clones, with approximately 86% as singletons. The TCR comes from a woman in her forties or fifties with COVID-19, enrolled during active disease. The sequenced sample consisted of peripheral blood. The genes are TRBV19 and TRBJ2-1; TRBD2 agrees at 10 bases. The CDR3 DNA sequence: TGTGCCAGTAGTGCCCCTAGCGGGGGATACAATGAGCAGTTCTTC. It yields the protein CASSAPSGGYNEQFF.